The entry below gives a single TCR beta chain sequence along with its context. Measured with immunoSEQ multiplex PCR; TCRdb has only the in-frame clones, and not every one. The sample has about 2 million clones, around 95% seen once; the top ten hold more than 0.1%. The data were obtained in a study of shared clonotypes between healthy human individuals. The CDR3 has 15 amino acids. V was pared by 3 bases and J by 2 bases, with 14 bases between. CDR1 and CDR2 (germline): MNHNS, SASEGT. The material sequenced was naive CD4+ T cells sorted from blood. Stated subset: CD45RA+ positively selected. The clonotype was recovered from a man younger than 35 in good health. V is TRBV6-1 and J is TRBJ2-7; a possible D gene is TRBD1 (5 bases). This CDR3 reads CASSDPGIRAYEQYF. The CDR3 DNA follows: TGTGCCAGCAGTGACCCAGGGATAAGGGCCTACGAGCAGTACTTC.